This T cell receptor beta chain was retrieved from a study of blood T cell repertoires in COVID-19. Produced via immunoSEQ multiplex PCR; TCRdb's table is partial and in-frame only. Here the sample spans about 190,000 clones, more than 75% being singletons. Germline-derived CDR1 and CDR2 are LGHNA and YNFKEQ. CDR3 length: 16 residues. V lost 2 bases, J lost 4 bases, and 15 bases lay in between. The source is a man between 35 and 55 years old with active or convalescent COVID-19. Material: peripheral blood. This sequence joins TRBV4-2 and TRBJ2-1; perhaps TRBD2 as D (6 bases). The CDR3 DNA reads TGTGCCAGCAGCCAACCACTAGCCTCCTTTTACAATGAGCAGTTCTTC. It is translated as CASSQPLASFYNEQFF.